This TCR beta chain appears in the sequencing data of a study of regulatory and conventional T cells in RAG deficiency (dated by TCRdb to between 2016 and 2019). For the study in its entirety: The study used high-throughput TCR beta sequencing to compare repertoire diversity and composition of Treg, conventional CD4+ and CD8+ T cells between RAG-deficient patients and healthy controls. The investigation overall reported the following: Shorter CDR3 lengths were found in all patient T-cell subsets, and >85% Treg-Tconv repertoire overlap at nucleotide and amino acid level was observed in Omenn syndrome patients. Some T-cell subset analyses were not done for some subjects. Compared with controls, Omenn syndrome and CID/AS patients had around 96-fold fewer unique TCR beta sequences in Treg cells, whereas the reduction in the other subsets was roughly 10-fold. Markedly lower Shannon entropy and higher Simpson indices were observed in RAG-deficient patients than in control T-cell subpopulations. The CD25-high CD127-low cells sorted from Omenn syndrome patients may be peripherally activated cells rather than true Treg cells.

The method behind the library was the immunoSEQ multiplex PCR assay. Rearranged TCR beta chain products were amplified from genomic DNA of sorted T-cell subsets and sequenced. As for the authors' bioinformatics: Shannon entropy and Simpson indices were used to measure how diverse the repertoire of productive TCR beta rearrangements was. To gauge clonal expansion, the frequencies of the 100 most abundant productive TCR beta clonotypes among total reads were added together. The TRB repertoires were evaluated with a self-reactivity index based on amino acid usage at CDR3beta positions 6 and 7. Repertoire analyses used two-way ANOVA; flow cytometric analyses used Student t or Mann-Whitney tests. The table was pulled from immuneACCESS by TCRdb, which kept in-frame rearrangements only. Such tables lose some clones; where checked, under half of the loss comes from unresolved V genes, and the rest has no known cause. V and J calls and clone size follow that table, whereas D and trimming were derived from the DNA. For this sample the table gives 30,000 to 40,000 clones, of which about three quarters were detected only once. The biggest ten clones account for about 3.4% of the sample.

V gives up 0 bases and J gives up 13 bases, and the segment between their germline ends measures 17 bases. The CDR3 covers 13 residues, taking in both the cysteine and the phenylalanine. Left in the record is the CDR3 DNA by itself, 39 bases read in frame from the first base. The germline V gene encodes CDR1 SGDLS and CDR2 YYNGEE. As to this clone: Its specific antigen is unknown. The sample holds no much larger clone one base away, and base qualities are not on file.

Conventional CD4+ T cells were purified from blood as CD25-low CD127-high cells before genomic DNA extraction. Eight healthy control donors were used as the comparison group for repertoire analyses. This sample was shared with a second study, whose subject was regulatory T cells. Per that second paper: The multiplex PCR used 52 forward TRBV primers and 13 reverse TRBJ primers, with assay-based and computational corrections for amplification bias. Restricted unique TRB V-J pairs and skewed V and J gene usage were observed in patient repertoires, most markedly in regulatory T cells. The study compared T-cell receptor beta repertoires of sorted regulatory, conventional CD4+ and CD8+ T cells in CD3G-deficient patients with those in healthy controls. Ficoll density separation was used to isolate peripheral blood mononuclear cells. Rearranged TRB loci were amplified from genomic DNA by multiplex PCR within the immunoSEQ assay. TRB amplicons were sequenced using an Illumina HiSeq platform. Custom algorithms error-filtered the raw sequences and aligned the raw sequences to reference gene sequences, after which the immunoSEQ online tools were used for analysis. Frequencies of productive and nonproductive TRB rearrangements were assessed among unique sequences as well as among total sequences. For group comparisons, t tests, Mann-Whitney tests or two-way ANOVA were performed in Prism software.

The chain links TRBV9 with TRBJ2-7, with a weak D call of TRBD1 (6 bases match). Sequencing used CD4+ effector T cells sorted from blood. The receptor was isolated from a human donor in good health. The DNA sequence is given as TGTGCCAGCAGCGTAGATGATTTGGGACATCCCTACTTC. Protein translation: CASSVDDLGHPYF.